This passage covers 10 T cell receptor beta chains from one sample sequenced in a study of T cells in localized non-small cell lung cancer. Sequencing used immunoSEQ multiplex PCR; TCRdb keeps in-frame clones, though not all of them. The profile covers roughly 39,000 clones, with roughly 91% appearing a single time and roughly a tenth taken by the ten largest. This sample comprised PBMCs, obtained before any cancer treatment. These receptors came from a woman aged 40-69 years with stage II lung adenocarcinoma.

The chain employs TRBV6-1 and TRBJ2-5; D possibly corresponds to TRBD2 (7 bases). The CDR3 has 15 amino acids. Per the germline V gene, CDR1 is MNHNS and CDR2 is SASEGT. V was pared by 8 bases and J by 1 base, with 17 bases between. CDR3 coding DNA: TGTGCCAGCTGCCTAGGGGGGGGTTTCCAAGAGACCCAGTACTTC. It yields the protein CASCLGGGFQETQYF.

This clone was seen just once. V is TRBV9 and J is TRBJ2-7; D might be TRBD2 (6 bases). The CDR3 extends over 14 amino acids. CDR1 is SGDLS, CDR2 YYNGEE, per germline. The V gene lost 4 bases and the J gene lost 0 bases, with 11 bases spanning the gap. The CDR3 protein is CASSPGLSSYEQYF. As DNA, the CDR3 is TGTGCCAGCAGCCCGGGACTTTCCTCCTACGAGCAGTACTTC.

The chain links TRBV29-1 to TRBJ1-6; 8 positions match TRBD1. This CDR3 spans 16 amino acids. From germline, CDR1 is SQVTM and CDR2 ANQGSEA. Trimming took 4 bases from V and 6 from J; bases not matched to a gene: 11. CDR3 coding DNA: TGCAGCGTTGCCGAGACGTGGGACAGGCTTAATTCACCCCTCCACTTT. This encodes CSVAETWDRLNSPLHF. Variable domain in full (rest from reference TRBV29-1 and TRBJ1-6): SAVISQKPSRDICQRGTSLTIQCQVDSQVTMMFWYRQQPGQSLTLIATANQGSEATYESGFVIDKFPISRPNLTFSTLTVSNMSPEDSSIYLCSVAETWDRLNSPLHFGNGTRLTVT.

The V and J genes are TRBV27 and TRBJ1-1; tentative D call: TRBD1 (6 bases). Per the germline V gene, CDR1 is MNHEY and CDR2 is SMNVEV (reference sequence). This CDR3 has 16 amino acids. The germline V and J ends were trimmed by 3 bases and 4 bases, with 18 bases remaining between them. Here the CDR3 reads CASSFTGGKRGTEAFF. CDR3 coding DNA: TGTGCCAGCAGTTTTACCGGGGGCAAAAGGGGCACTGAAGCTTTCTTT.

The J gene is TRBJ2-5, the V gene TRBV5-1; either TRBD1 or TRBD2 may supply D (5 bases each). From germline, CDR1 is SGHRS and CDR2 YFSETQ. Trimming pared 7 bases from V and 5 bases from J, leaving 15 bases between. The CDR3 has 13 amino acids. In nucleotides, the CDR3 is TGCGCCAGCGGGGGACGGTCTTACGAGACCCAGTACTTC. Translation: CASGGRSYETQYF.

This clone was observed once. The chain employs TRBV10-2 and TRBJ2-3; D not resolved. Germline CDR1 reads WSHSY; CDR2 reads SAAADI. The ends were cut back, 4 bases at V and 4 bases at J, with 0 bases in the middle. The CDR3 contains 10 residues. CDR3 in DNA: TGCGCCAGCAGTGCAGATACGCAGTATTTT. It is translated as CASSADTQYF.

The V and J genes are TRBV27 and TRBJ2-5, with 7 nucleotides matching TRBD1. The germline gives CDR1 MNHEY, CDR2 SMNVEV (reference sequence). Unmatched junction bases numbered 9, after V lost 7 bases and J lost 4 bases. The length of the CDR3 is 14 residues. The CDR3 region has the DNA TGTGCCAGCAAGAGGGACAGCCCGTCAGAGACCCAGTACTTC. Translating it yields CASKRDSPSETQYF.

The rearrangement links TRBV28 to TRBJ1-5; maybe TRBD1 (5 bases). Germline-derived CDR1 and CDR2 are MDHEN and SYDVKM. V lost 0 bases and J 5 bases, leaving 14 bases between the germline ends. The CDR3 is 16 amino acids. CDR3 in amino acids: CASSLWEQVGDQPQHF. CDR3 in DNA: TGTGCCAGCAGTTTATGGGAACAGGTGGGGGATCAGCCCCAGCATTTT. The variable domain in full, completed from reference TRBV28 and TRBJ1-5, reads DVKVTQSSRYLVKRTGEKVFLECVQDMDHENMFWYRQDPGLGLRLIYFSYDVKMKEKGDIPEGYSVSREKKERFSLILESASTNQTSMYLCASSLWEQVGDQPQHFGDGTRLSIL.

CDR3: CASSITGGRSNTGELFF. The CDR3 DNA is TGTGCCAGTAGTATAACAGGGGGCCGGTCGAACACCGGGGAGCTGTTTTTT. The genes are TRBV19 and TRBJ2-2, with 9 bases identical to TRBD1. The germline V gene has CDR1 LNHDA and CDR2 SQIVND (reference sequence). The CDR3 is made up of 17 amino acids. J lost 0 bases, V lost 2 bases, and 4 bases had no gene match.

The chain uses TRBV18 and TRBJ1-5; TRBD1 might be the D (5 bases). Trimming left V 3 bases short and J 0 bases short, with 9 bases between. The CDR3 totals 15 residues. The V gene's germline CDR1 is KGHSH and CDR2 LQKENI. The CDR3: CASSPGEGSNQPQHF. The CDR3, as DNA: TGTGCCAGCTCACCGGGGGAGGGTAGCAATCAGCCCCAGCATTTT.